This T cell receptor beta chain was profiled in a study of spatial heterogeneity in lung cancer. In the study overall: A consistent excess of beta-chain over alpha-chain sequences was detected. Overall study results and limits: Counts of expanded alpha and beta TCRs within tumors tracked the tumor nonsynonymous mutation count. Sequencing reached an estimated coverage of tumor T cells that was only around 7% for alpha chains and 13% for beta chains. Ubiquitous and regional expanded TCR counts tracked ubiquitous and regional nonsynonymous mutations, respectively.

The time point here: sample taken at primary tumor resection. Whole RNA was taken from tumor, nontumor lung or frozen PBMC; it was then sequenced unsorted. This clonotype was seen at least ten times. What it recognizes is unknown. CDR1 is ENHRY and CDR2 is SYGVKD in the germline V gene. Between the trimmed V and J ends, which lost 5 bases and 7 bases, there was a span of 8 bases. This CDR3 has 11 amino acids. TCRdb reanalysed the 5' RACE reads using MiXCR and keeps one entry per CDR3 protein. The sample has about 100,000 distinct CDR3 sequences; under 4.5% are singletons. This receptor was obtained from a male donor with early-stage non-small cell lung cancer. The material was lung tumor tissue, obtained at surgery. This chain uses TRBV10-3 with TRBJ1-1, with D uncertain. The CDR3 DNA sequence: TGTGCCATCAGTCTCGGCTATGAAGCTTTCTTT. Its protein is CAISLGYEAFF.